This paragraph covers one T cell receptor beta chain sequence. Its antigen is not known. This CDR3 spans 13 amino acids. Germline lookup yields CDR1 MNHEY and CDR2 SVGAGI. V was clipped by 5 bases and J by 3 bases, with 10 bases between them. This sample is drawn from a study of OX40 agonist ivuxolimab in advanced cancers. Study-level information: Administration of intravenous ivuxolimab to patients occurred every 2 weeks at 0.01 to 10 mg/kg. Patients undergoing dose escalation presented with hepatocellular carcinoma, melanoma, renal cell or head and neck cancer.

Generated by immunoSEQ multiplex PCR, the TCRdb table keeps only in-frame clones and is missing some. The sample holds tens of thousands of clones, 82% seen once. Study results and caveats: Among patients with partial responses at 0.1-3.0 mg/kg, clonal expansion was among the lowest.

The rearrangement links TRBV6-5 to TRBJ1-2; no definite D call. The receptor's source is an adult with an advanced solid tumor such as melanoma, head and neck, liver or kidney cancer. The material was CD4+ or CD8+ T cells sorted from blood, obtained in a trial of the OX40 agonist ivuxolimab. Written as DNA, the CDR3 is TGTGCCAGCAGTGCCGGGCTACACTATGGCTACACCTTC. Translated: CASSAGLHYGYTF.